These T cell receptor beta chains were read from a single sample in a study of OX40 agonist ivuxolimab in advanced cancers. The method was immunoSEQ multiplex PCR; TCRdb's version includes in-frame clones alone and lacks a portion of them. The sample yields about 82,000 clones, over 80% seen once. The sample was CD4+ or CD8+ T cells sorted from blood, taken in a trial of the OX40 agonist ivuxolimab. The source is an adult with an advanced solid tumor such as melanoma, head and neck, liver or kidney cancer. Both conserved end residues are part of each CDR3. The D gene is left open where the match is weak. Some rows mark clone size as missing; the rest say once, few, many or name a class of expanded clone.

v_gene	abundance	d_gene	j_gene	CDR3aa	CDR3nt
TRBV7-8	-	-	TRBJ1-6	CASSLVMVGDSPLHF	TGTGCCAGCAGCTTAGTCATGGTCGGGGATTCACCCCTCCACTTT
TRBV7-9	-	-	TRBJ1-5	CASSRVNQPQHF	TGTGCCAGCAGCCGCGTAAATCAGCCCCAGCATTTT
TRBV2	-	-	TRBJ1-1	CASSEARENTEAFF	TGTGCCAGCAGTGAAGCGCGGGAGAACACTGAAGCTTTCTTT
TRBV6-5	-	-	TRBJ2-7	CASNYNSGAYEQYF	TGTGCCAGCAACTATAACTCCGGGGCCTACGAGCAGTACTTC
TRBV10-3	-	TRBD1	TRBJ2-7	CAIMGQGSNEQYF	TGTGCCATCATGGGACAGGGTAGCAACGAGCAGTACTTC
TRBV15	-	TRBD1	TRBJ1-2	CATSTRTGAVYGYTF	TGTGCCACCAGCACCCGGACAGGGGCAGTCTATGGCTACACCTTC
TRBV18	-	TRBD1	TRBJ2-7	CASSPGQGPYEQYF	TGTGCCAGCTCACCGGGACAGGGGCCATACGAGCAGTACTTC
TRBV6-5	-	-	TRBJ2-1	CASSYLRPGPDHEQFF	TGTGCCAGCAGTTACTTACGCCCGGGACCGGACCATGAGCAGTTCTTC
TRBV9	-	-	TRBJ2-6	CASSASGAGANVLTF	TGTGCCAGCAGCGCGTCCGGAGCTGGGGCCAACGTCCTGACTTTC
TRBV7-2	few	TRBD2	TRBJ2-3	CASSSIAGALTDTQYF	TGTGCCAGCAGTTCGATAGCGGGGGCCCTCACAGATACGCAGTATTTT
TRBV30	-	-	TRBJ1-1	CALRGGLNTEAFF	TGTGCCTTGAGAGGGGGATTGAACACTGAAGCTTTCTTT
TRBV6-1	-	-	TRBJ1-2	CASSDGTFYGYTF	TGTGCCAGCAGTGACGGGACGTTCTATGGCTACACCTTC
TRBV5-1	-	-	TRBJ2-3	CASSMTVTDTQYF	TGCGCCAGCAGTATGACTGTCACAGATACGCAGTATTTT
TRBV14	few	-	TRBJ1-2	CASSQDYGYTF	TGTGCCAGCAGCCAAGACTATGGCTACACCTTC
TRBV11-1	-	-	TRBJ2-5	CASSFGQGEAQYF	TGTGCCAGCAGCTTCGGGCAGGGGGAGGCCCAGTACTTC
TRBV4-3	-	-	TRBJ1-6	CASSQEAGTTNSPLHF	TGCGCCAGCAGCCAGGAGGCCGGGACGACGAATTCACCCCTCCACTTT
TRBV11-2	-	-	TRBJ2-7	CASSLEGEQYF	TGTGCCAGCAGCTTAGAGGGGGAGCAGTACTTC
TRBV7-2	few	-	TRBJ1-1	CASSWGSGGDTEAFF	TGTGCCAGCAGCTGGGGTTCGGGCGGCGACACTGAAGCTTTCTTT
TRBV10-3	-	-	TRBJ2-7	CAISEPGQTEQYF	TGTGCCATCAGTGAACCAGGACAGACCGAGCAGTACTTC
TRBV9	-	-	TRBJ1-1	CASSHQVGGRTEAFF	TGTGCCAGCAGCCATCAAGTGGGGGGCCGTACTGAAGCTTTCTTT
TRBV18	-	-	TRBJ1-1	CASSPPGRNTEAFF	TGTGCCAGCTCACCACCCGGGAGGAACACTGAAGCTTTCTTT
TRBV11-2	-	-	TRBJ1-1	CASSALLGGAGSEAFF	TGTGCCAGCAGCGCCCTATTGGGCGGGGCGGGGTCTGAAGCTTTCTTT
TRBV29-1	-	-	TRBJ2-5	CSVGGSQETQYF	TGCAGCGTTGGAGGCAGCCAAGAGACCCAGTACTTC
TRBV11-2	-	-	TRBJ1-6	CASSPRGTLNSPLHF	TGTGCCAGCAGCCCCAGAGGGACTCTTAATTCACCCCTCCACTTT
TRBV6-6	-	-	TRBJ2-6	CASSGANVLTF	TGTGCCAGCTCTGGGGCCAACGTCCTGACTTTC
TRBV2	-	TRBD1	TRBJ2-6	CASSSHRGTGANVLTF	TGTGCCAGCAGTTCCCACAGGGGTACTGGGGCCAACGTCCTGACTTTC
TRBV25-1	-	-	TRBJ1-2	CASSELGQPYGYTF	TGTGCCAGCAGTGAATTGGGGCAGCCCTATGGCTACACCTTC
TRBV12-5	-	-	TRBJ1-1	CASGSQPGAAFF	TGTGCTAGTGGCTCACAGCCGGGAGCAGCTTTCTTT
TRBV5-1	-	TRBD2	TRBJ2-3	CASSPLTTSGGTDTQYF	TGCGCCAGCAGCCCATTAACGACTAGCGGGGGGACAGATACGCAGTATTTT
TRBV7-9	once	-	TRBJ2-3	CASSPVGGTTDTQYF	TGTGCCAGCAGCCCCGTTGGGGGTACCACAGATACGCAGTATTTT
TRBV4-1	few	-	TRBJ2-7	CASSSGAPGIRISEQYF	TGCGCCAGCAGCTCCGGGGCACCGGGTATTAGGATCTCCGAGCAGTACTTC
TRBV19	-	-	TRBJ2-1	CASSVTGTSNEQFF	TGTGCCAGTAGTGTGACCGGGACGTCAAATGAGCAGTTCTTC
TRBV6-1	-	-	TRBJ2-7	CASRTGSYEQYF	TGTGCCAGCAGGACAGGTTCCTACGAGCAGTACTTC
TRBV5-6	once	-	TRBJ2-4	CASRFTGTHPLAKNIQYF	TGTGCCAGCAGATTTACCGGGACCCACCCTCTAGCCAAAAACATTCAGTACTTC
TRBV7-2	-	-	TRBJ1-2	CASSPLRGVAGYTF	TGTGCCAGCAGCCCACTGCGGGGGGTTGCTGGCTACACCTTC
TRBV9	-	-	TRBJ1-3	CASSADSGAAGNTIYF	TGTGCCAGCAGCGCCGACTCAGGGGCGGCTGGAAACACCATATATTTT
TRBV7-2	once	TRBD1	TRBJ2-7	CASSAGQGLGFGQYF	TGTGCCAGCAGCGCAGGACAGGGGCTGGGATTCGGGCAGTACTTC
TRBV2	-	-	TRBJ1-2	CASSEAGVGVNYGYTF	TGTGCCAGCAGTGAAGCGGGGGTCGGGGTTAACTATGGCTACACCTTC
TRBV29-1	-	-	TRBJ1-1	CSVEDSRREAFF	TGCAGCGTTGAGGACTCTCGTCGAGAAGCTTTCTTT
TRBV7-6	-	TRBD1	TRBJ1-5	CASSADRGQPQHF	TGTGCCAGCAGCGCCGACAGGGGACAGCCCCAGCATTTT
TRBV11-2	-	-	TRBJ2-5	CASSLDVPASETQYF	TGTGCCAGCAGCTTAGATGTTCCCGCATCGGAGACCCAGTACTTC
TRBV5-1	-	TRBD1	TRBJ1-1	CASSLGQGSHTEAFF	TGCGCCAGCAGCTTGGGACAGGGGTCGCACACTGAAGCTTTCTTT
TRBV19	-	-	TRBJ1-5	CASSIVGRVDQPQHF	TGTGCCAGTAGTATTGTGGGAAGAGTCGATCAGCCCCAGCATTTT
TRBV6-5	-	-	TRBJ2-2	CASSRGTPNTGELFF	TGTGCCAGCAGTCGCGGGACACCGAACACCGGGGAGCTGTTTTTT
TRBV2	few	-	TRBJ2-1	CASSDGAGEQFF	TGTGCCAGCAGTGACGGGGCGGGTGAGCAGTTCTTC
TRBV2	once	TRBD1	TRBJ1-3	CASSADSGGGNTIYF	TGTGCCAGCAGTGCCGACTCAGGGGGGGGAAACACCATATATTTT
TRBV20-1	few	-	TRBJ1-1	CSATGAGLAFF	TGCAGTGCTACAGGGGCGGGTTTGGCTTTCTTT
TRBV7-2	-	-	TRBJ2-7	CASSLNGWDEQYF	TGTGCCAGCAGCTTAAACGGATGGGACGAGCAGTACTTC
TRBV5-6	-	TRBD1	TRBJ1-5	CASSLDRGATQHF	TGTGCCAGCAGCTTGGACAGGGGAGCAACCCAGCATTTT
TRBV5-6	-	TRBD1	TRBJ1-6	CASSWGQGAIYSPLHF	TGTGCCAGCAGCTGGGGACAGGGGGCGATTTACTCACCCCTCCACTTT
TRBV5-4	-	-	TRBJ1-2	CASSLEATRRRGGYTF	TGTGCCAGCAGCTTGGAAGCGACTAGGCGCCGAGGTGGCTACACCTTC
TRBV10-3	-	-	TRBJ2-5	CAISMTSRSETQYF	TGTGCCATCAGTATGACTAGTAGATCAGAGACCCAGTACTTC
TRBV10-3	-	-	TRBJ1-6	CAISEFGVSGDNSPLHF	TGTGCCATCAGTGAATTTGGGGTTAGTGGAGATAATTCACCCCTCCACTTT
TRBV9	-	TRBD2	TRBJ2-1	CASSPRDRGGLSNEQFF	TGTGCCAGCAGCCCGAGAGACCGGGGGGGCCTTAGTAATGAGCAGTTCTTC